Below are 4 T cell receptor beta chains sequenced from a single sample in a study of patients and donors after allogeneic stem cell transplantation. TCRdb analysed the RT-PCR reads with MiXCR anew, one entry per CDR3 protein. The data show approximately 200,000 distinct CDR3 sequences, roughly 40% seen once. Source material: blood, either unsorted or a sorted T cell fraction (not recorded which). The receptors stem from a human donor who was either an allogeneic HSCT recipient or a stem cell or donor lymphocyte infusion donor (not recorded which). It is not recorded whose cells these are; they may come from a transplant donor.

This clonotype was detected once. The chain has TRBV15 and TRBJ2-7; maybe TRBD1 (6 bases). V lost 5 bases to trimming and J lost 3 bases, with 17 bases between them. Germline values: CDR1 LNHNV, CDR2 YYDKDF (reference sequence). The CDR3 covers 15 residues. CDR3 DNA: TGTGCCACCAGCGCTCACTGGGACAAGGGCTACGAGCAGTACTTC. Translated: CATSAHWDKGYEQYF.

This chain connects TRBV7-9 to TRBJ2-1; 11 bases align to TRBD2. Germline assignment: CDR1 SEHNR and CDR2 FQNEAQ (reference sequence). Trimming at V came to 4 bases and at J to 6 bases, leaving 8 bases not matched to a gene. This CDR3 contains 16 residues. The CDR3 here is CASSSWGSGRGNEQFF. The CDR3 region has the DNA TGTGCCAGCAGCTCCTGGGGTAGCGGGAGGGGCAATGAGCAGTTCTTC.

A single count supports this clonotype. The chain recombines TRBV7-9 with TRBJ1-2, with D tentatively TRBD1 (5 bases). The germline CDR1 and CDR2 sequences are SEHNR and FQNEAQ (reference sequence). Deletions cut 3 bases from V and 4 bases from J, with 15 bases between. There are 15 residues in the CDR3. The DNA of the CDR3 is TGTGCCAGCAGCTTTCCGGGACGGGACGTCTATGGCTACACCTTC. This translates into CASSFPGRDVYGYTF.

This clonotype was observed at least ten times. The V and J genes are TRBV5-1 and TRBJ1-5, with 8 bases fitting TRBD1. This CDR3 contains 16 residues. Germline values: CDR1 SGHRS, CDR2 YFSETQ. The ends lost 7 bases at V and 0 bases at J; junction bases unmatched: 9. The CDR3 reads CASWTGQMHSNQPQHF. The CDR3 region has the DNA TGCGCCAGCTGGACAGGGCAAATGCATAGCAATCAGCCCCAGCATTTT.